The T cell receptor (beta chain) described here comes from a study of blood T cell repertoires in COVID-19. Study in general: Donors in the United States, Italy and Spain gave samples during acute or convalescent COVID-19. In each case, the material was cDNA or gDNA derived from T cells, B-cell-depleted T cells, or PBMCs.

Profiling relied on immunoSEQ multiplex PCR, and the TCRdb table lists in-frame clones only, not all of them. This sample has about 170,000 clones, with 85% found just once. The V and J ends lost 5 bases and 5 bases, in that order; junction bases with no gene match: 5. Looked up from germline, CDR1 is MNHEY and CDR2 is SMNVEV (reference sequence). This CDR3 is 13 amino acids long. During active infection, Seattle patients enrolled and were then monitored through disease. Source material: peripheral blood. This chain uses TRBV27 with TRBJ1-2; 7 bases line up with TRBD1. This clonotype was obtained from a woman aged 80 or over with COVID-19, enrolled during active disease. The DNA for the CDR3 is TGTGCCAGCAGTCTGGGACAGCCTTATGGCTACACCTTC. It translates to CASSLGQPYGYTF.